The 29 T cell receptor beta chains presented below share a single source sample, sequenced in a study of cytomegalovirus exposure and HLA in healthy donors. This table comes from immunoSEQ multiplex PCR, and its TCRdb copy is limited to in-frame clones, with some not included. The profile shows about 220,000 clones, 75% to 95% of them singletons. The specimen was PBMCs. The origin of the receptors is a woman aged 18-35 years in good health and CMV-seronegative.

The chain is built from TRBV7-3 and TRBJ2-5; possible D gene TRBD2, 6 bases. V was cut by 1 base and J by 4 bases, with 7 bases left in between. CDR1 and CDR2 from the germline V gene are SGHTA and FQGTGA. This CDR3 spans 13 amino acids. Here the CDR3 DNA reads TGTGCCAGCAGCTTAAGGGGGGTAGAGACCCAGTACTTC. Translation: CASSLRGVETQYF.

This chain uses TRBV11-2 with TRBJ2-2, with D hard to call. This CDR3 is built from 15 residues. V lost 2 bases and J 2 bases, leaving 9 bases between the germline ends. CDR1 is SGHAT and CDR2 is FQNNGV in the germline V gene. CDR3 sequence reads: CASSLLFGNTGELFF. CDR3 in DNA: TGTGCCAGCAGCTTATTGTTCGGTAACACCGGGGAGCTGTTTTTT.

J is TRBJ2-7 and V is TRBV7-9; 10 nucleotides align to TRBD1. CDR3 length: 16 amino acids. After removal of 2 bases from V and 0 bases from J, the junction contained 4 bases not matched to a gene. Germline V gene sequence: CDR1 SEHNR, CDR2 FQNEAQ (reference sequence). The CDR3 region is CASSLSGTGASYEQYF. CDR3 in DNA: TGTGCCAGCAGCTTATCTGGGACAGGGGCCTCCTACGAGCAGTACTTC. The full variable domain, completed using reference TRBV7-9 and TRBJ2-7, is DTGVSQNPRHKITKRGQNVTFRCDPISEHNRLYWYRQTLGQGPEFLTYFQNEAQLEKSRLLSDRFSAERPKGSFSTLEIQRTEQGDSAMYLCASSLSGTGASYEQYFGPGTRLTVT.

The chain is built from TRBV20-1 and TRBJ2-3; D is uncertain. CDR1 and CDR2 from the germline V gene are DFQATT and SNEGSKA (reference sequence). Trimming removed 5 bases at V and 1 base at J, with 4 bases between. The CDR3 runs 11 residues. The CDR3 region is CSARGTDTQYF. The CDR3, as DNA: TGCAGTGCTCGGGGCACAGATACGCAGTATTTT.

V and J are TRBV7-8 and TRBJ2-7, with 12 nucleotides matching TRBD2. Unmatched junction bases numbered 4, after V lost 4 bases and J lost 9 bases. The CDR3 sequence is 13 residues long. Germline CDR1 SGHVS, CDR2 FQNEAQ. Written as DNA, the CDR3 is TGTGCCAGCAGCTACGGACTAGCGGGAATGCAGTACTTC. Translating it yields CASSYGLAGMQYF.

The chain links TRBV10-3 to TRBJ2-3, with a tentative D call TRBD1 (6 bases). The CDR3 sequence is 14 residues long. Germline CDR1 is ENHRY and CDR2 is SYGVKD. V dropped 5 bases and J dropped 5 bases, with 14 bases sitting between them. CDR3 sequence reads: CAISRDTEGDTQYF. CDR3 bases: TGTGCCATCAGTCGGGACACTGAGGGAGATACGCAGTATTTT.

V gene TRBV19 combines with J gene TRBJ2-1; 15 nucleotides line up with TRBD2. This CDR3 spans 16 amino acids. CDR1 and CDR2 from the germline V gene are LNHDA and SQIVND (reference sequence). V lost 5 bases and J lost 9; bases outside the gene matches: 8. In DNA, the CDR3 is TGTGCCAGTAGTTCCCGGACTAGCGGGAGGGTAAGTGAGCAGTTCTTC. The encoded protein is CASSSRTSGRVSEQFF.

The rearrangement joins TRBV30 to TRBJ2-7; 8 bases are shared with TRBD1. J lost 4 bases, V lost 4 bases, and 3 bases had no gene match. The CDR3 spans 12 residues. Germline loops: CDR1 GTSNPN, CDR2 SVGIG (reference sequence). The CDR3 sequence is CAWTGGSYEQYF. The CDR3 nucleotides read TGTGCCTGGACAGGGGGCAGTTACGAGCAGTACTTC.

This clone is a singleton in its sample. The rearrangement links TRBV27 to TRBJ1-1; 10 bases fit TRBD1. V dropped 5 bases and J dropped 4; count of bases not matched to a gene: 4. Germline loops: CDR1 MNHEY, CDR2 SMNVEV (reference sequence). The CDR3 is 14 residues long. CDR3 in DNA: TGTGCCAGCAGTAGACAGGGGGCTACCACTGAAGCTTTCTTT. Its translation: CASSRQGATTEAFF.

This chain links TRBV7-3 with TRBJ2-2, with D maybe TRBD2 (6 bases). The CDR3 covers 15 residues. Per germline, CDR1 SGHTA and CDR2 FQGTGA. V was cut by 4 bases and J by 5 bases, with 14 bases left in between. CDR3 sequence: CASSSTSYGTGELFF. CDR3 DNA: TGTGCCAGCAGCTCGACTAGTTACGGGACCGGGGAGCTGTTTTTT.

The sample holds one count of this clone. This chain joins TRBV29-1 and TRBJ2-1; 8 positions match TRBD2. V lost 7 bases, J lost 6 bases, and 2 bases stayed unmatched. Germline V gene data show CDR1 as SQVTM and CDR2 as ANQGSEA. CDR3 length: 11 amino acids. CDR3 loop: CSGGLVNEQFF. The CDR3 coding sequence is TGCAGCGGGGGACTAGTCAATGAGCAGTTCTTC.

The chain combines TRBV28 with TRBJ2-7; tentatively, D is TRBD2 (5 bases). CDR3 length equals 13 residues. Germline V gives CDR1 MDHEN, CDR2 SYDVKM. The V and J ends lost 5 bases and 4 bases respectively, with 12 bases between them. Here the CDR3 reads CASSLVAGYEQYF. The CDR3 nucleotides read TGTGCCAGCAGTCTTGTCGCGGGTTACGAGCAGTACTTC.

The chain recombines TRBV28 with TRBJ2-5, with TRBD2 as a possible D gene (6 bases). This CDR3 has 15 amino acids. Per germline, CDR1 MDHEN and CDR2 SYDVKM. The V end was cut by 5 bases, the J end by 5 bases, with 18 bases between. CDR3 in amino acids: CASSTRGGNSETQYF. CDR3 nucleotide sequence: TGTGCCAGCAGTACCCGGGGCGGGAACTCTGAGACCCAGTACTTC.

The gene calls are TRBV28 and TRBJ2-2; 10 nucleotides line up with TRBD1. V lost 7 bases and J lost 8; bases outside the gene matches: 10. CDR1 and CDR2 from the germline V gene are MDHEN and SYDVKM. The length of the CDR3 is 15 residues. The CDR3 region has the DNA TGTGCCAGCAACGTTCCCGGGACAGGGGTGGGGGAGCTGTTTTTT. It is translated as CASNVPGTGVGELFF. The full variable domain, its missing parts supplied by reference TRBV28 and TRBJ2-2, is DVKVTQSSRYLVKRTGEKVFLECVQDMDHENMFWYRQDPGLGLRLIYFSYDVKMKEKGDIPEGYSVSREKKERFSLILESASTNQTSMYLCASNVPGTGVGELFFGEGSRLTVL.

The gene calls are TRBV15 and TRBJ2-1; 9 bases match TRBD1. The CDR3 has 17 residues. Germline V lookup: CDR1 LNHNV, CDR2 YYDKDF (reference sequence). Germline trimming cut 0 bases from V and 6 bases from J; bases unmatched to any gene: 9. The CDR3, as DNA: TGTGCCACCAGCAGAGAATCCCCCATGGACAGGGGCAATGAGCAGTTCTTC. Its protein is CATSRESPMDRGNEQFF.

V usage is TRBV28 and J usage is TRBJ2-2; 9 positions match TRBD2. Germline V gene lookup returns CDR1 MDHEN and CDR2 SYDVKM. This CDR3 is built from 17 residues. The trim removed 7 bases at V and 5 bases at J, leaving 14 bases unmatched. The CDR3 loop is CASNSIAGAPGTGELFF. The DNA of the CDR3 is TGTGCCAGCAATTCGATAGCGGGAGCGCCCGGGACCGGGGAGCTGTTTTTT.

The chain has TRBV9 and TRBJ1-2, with 9 bases matching TRBD1. The CDR3 runs 16 residues. The V gene end was trimmed by 3 bases and the J gene end by 2 bases; junction bases not matched to a gene: 8. The V gene's germline CDR1 is SGDLS and CDR2 YYNGEE. CDR3 protein: CASSAGRDRDNYGYTF. CDR3 nucleotides: TGTGCCAGCAGCGCTGGCCGGGACAGGGACAACTATGGCTACACCTTC. The full variable domain, its missing parts supplied by reference TRBV9 and TRBJ1-2, is DSGVTQTPKHLITATGQRVTLRCSPRSGDLSVYWYQQSLDQGLQFLIQYYNGEERAKGNILERFSAQQFPDLHSELNLSSLELGDSALYFCASSAGRDRDNYGYTFGSGTRLTVV.

The chain carries TRBV11-2 and TRBJ1-1, with D hard to call. With 3 bases removed from V and 1 base from J, the gap between germline ends came to 9 bases. The CDR3 length is 14 residues. Looked up from germline, CDR1 is SGHAT and CDR2 is FQNNGV. The CDR3 DNA is TGTGCCAGCAGCTTCGTTCCCAGGAACACTGAAGCTTTCTTT. This sequence encodes CASSFVPRNTEAFF.

The chain recombines TRBV27 with TRBJ1-1, with a tentative D call TRBD1 (5 bases). Deletions cut 6 bases from V and 8 bases from J, with 19 bases between. This CDR3 has 14 amino acids. From germline, CDR1 is MNHEY and CDR2 SMNVEV (reference sequence). The CDR3 region is CASSSLTGTLEAFF. The CDR3 nucleotides read TGTGCCAGCAGCTCATTAACAGGTACTCTCGAAGCTTTCTTT.

The chain uses TRBV19 and TRBJ1-1; perhaps TRBD1 as D (5 bases). Between the trimmed V and J ends, which lost 0 bases and 3 bases, there was a span of 8 bases. Germline V gene data show CDR1 as LNHDA and CDR2 as SQIVND (reference sequence). This CDR3 has 14 amino acids. CDR3 in amino acids: CASSIDLGDTEAFF. CDR3 nucleotides: TGTGCCAGTAGTATAGATCTAGGGGACACTGAAGCTTTCTTT.

This chain connects TRBV4-1 to TRBJ2-3; D is uncertain. Germline lookup yields CDR1 MGHRA and CDR2 YSYEKL. V gave up 1 base and J gave up 4 bases, with 3 bases separating them. There are 12 residues in the CDR3. The CDR3, as DNA: TGCGCCAGCAGCCAAGTATCAGATACGCAGTATTTT. As protein: CASSQVSDTQYF.

This chain connects TRBV27 to TRBJ1-1; perhaps TRBD1 as D (5 bases). V lost 6 bases and J 1 base, leaving 12 bases between the germline ends. Germline loops: CDR1 MNHEY, CDR2 SMNVEV (reference sequence). The CDR3 is 14 amino acids. In DNA, the CDR3 is TGTGCCAGCAGGACAGTCCCGAGGAACACTGAAGCTTTCTTT. It encodes CASRTVPRNTEAFF.

The rearrangement uses TRBV2 and TRBJ1-1, with a tentative D call TRBD1 (6 bases). In germline, CDR1 is SNHLY, CDR2 FYNNEI. V gave up 4 bases and J gave up 5 bases, with 14 bases separating them. The CDR3 loop spans 14 amino acids. DNA of the CDR3: TGTGCCAGCAGTGGAAGCGGGGGGCTTACTGAAGCTTTCTTT. It is translated as CASSGSGGLTEAFF.

J is TRBJ2-3 and V is TRBV2; weak D call: TRBD1 (5 bases). Germline V CDR1 and CDR2: SNHLY, FYNNEI. The CDR3 runs 15 residues. Trimming removed 7 bases from V and 1 base from J, with 15 bases in between. CDR3 nucleotide sequence: TGTGCCAGCAACATCAGGGCAGTCGGCACAGATACGCAGTATTTT. Translating it yields CASNIRAVGTDTQYF.

The chain links TRBV19 to TRBJ1-5, with 11 bases matching TRBD1. This CDR3 contains 17 residues. V lost 7 bases to trimming and J lost 2 bases; unmatched junction nucleotides: 10. Germline CDR1 and CDR2: LNHDA and SQIVND (reference sequence). In DNA, the CDR3 is TGTGCCAGTACCAGAGGACAGGGGGCGCGGGGCAATCAGCCCCAGCATTTT. As protein: CASTRGQGARGNQPQHF.

This rearrangement joins TRBV6-5 to TRBJ1-4; 8 positions match TRBD1. J gave up 7 bases and V 0 bases, and 4 bases lay outside the gene matches. The CDR3 length is 15 residues. In germline, CDR1 is MNHEY, CDR2 SVGAGI. The CDR3 spells CASSYSGTGVEKLFF. The CDR3, as DNA: TGTGCCAGCAGTTACTCCGGGACAGGTGTTGAAAAACTGTTTTTT.

Note on this clone: Within the sample, other DNA sequences also encode this same CDR3. This rearrangement joins TRBV29-1 to TRBJ1-2, with no clear D. The CDR3 consists of 14 residues. V was clipped by 7 bases and J by 7 bases, with 22 bases between them. The germline gives CDR1 SQVTM, CDR2 ANQGSEA. The CDR3 protein is CSAAGKPLVGGYTF. The CDR3 DNA sequence: TGCAGCGCTGCCGGGAAGCCCCTTGTAGGTGGCTACACCTTC.

The CDR3 sequence is CASSHSNTEAFF. The CDR3 DNA reads TGTGCCAGCAGCCACAGTAACACTGAAGCTTTCTTT. This chain uses TRBV4-2 with TRBJ1-1, with unresolved D. CDR1 LGHNA and CDR2 YNFKEQ come from the germline V gene. This CDR3 comprises 12 residues. V lost 3 bases, J lost 2 bases, and 4 bases lay in between.

The chain joins TRBV15 to TRBJ1-5; D not certain. The germline CDR1 and CDR2 sequences are LNHNV and YYDKDF (reference sequence). The CDR3 is 15 residues long. Trimming took off 2 bases at V and 5 bases at J, with 13 bases between the two ends. CDR3 loop: CATSRPRRVDQPQHF. The CDR3 coding sequence is TGTGCCACCAGCAGACCCCGTCGAGTAGATCAGCCCCAGCATTTT.